These T cell receptor beta chains were read from a single sample in a study of blood T cell repertoires in COVID-19. Repertoires were generated with immunoSEQ multiplex PCR, while TCRdb's copy carries only in-frame clones and drops some. Among some 120,000 clones listed, 87% were seen once. The source material was peripheral blood. The receptor set was obtained from a woman aged 45-65 years with acute or convalescent COVID-19. CDR3s include the opening cysteine and the closing phenylalanine or tryptophan. A D gene is named only where the DNA matches it firmly. Size is omitted from some rows. Given values are once, few, many or a class for expanded clones.

j_call v_call d_call clone_size cdr3_nt cdr3_aa
TRBJ2-7 TRBV18 - - TGTGCCAGCTCACCAAGTCTAGACTCCTACGAGCAGTACTTC CASSPSLDSYEQYF
TRBJ1-1 TRBV11-2 - few TGTGCCAGCAGCTTAGTGTTGGGGACAGAAGCTTTCTTT CASSLVLGTEAFF
TRBJ1-5 TRBV6-2/TRBV6-3 - - TGTGCCAGCAGTTACTCTCGGGATCAGCCCCAGCATTTT CASSYSRDQPQHF
TRBJ1-3 TRBV3-1/TRBV3-2 - - TGTGCCAGCAGTCTCGGGGGGGCTGGAAACACCATATATTTT CASSLGGAGNTIYF
TRBJ2-5 TRBV18 - - TGTGCCAGCTCACCACCGGCGGGGTGGGGAGAGACCCAGTACTTC CASSPPAGWGETQYF
TRBJ2-3 TRBV7-6 TRBD2 medium-sized TGTGCCAGCAGCGACGTAGCGGGAGGACCAGATACGCAGTATTTT CASSDVAGGPDTQYF
TRBJ1-4 TRBV11-3 - - TGTGCCAGCAGCTTAACAGGAACCAATGAAAAACTGTTTTTT CASSLTGTNEKLFF
TRBJ1-1 TRBV5-1 TRBD1 - TGCGCCAGCAGCTGGGGACAGGGGAAAACTGAAGCTTTCTTT CASSWGQGKTEAFF
TRBJ1-2 TRBV6-2/TRBV6-3 TRBD1 once TGTGCCAGCAGTTACTCAAGACAGGGAGGAGTACGGTATGGCTACACCTTC CASSYSRQGGVRYGYTF
TRBJ1-2 TRBV5-1 TRBD1 - TGCGCCAGCAGCTTGAGAGGACAGGGAAGGGATGGCTACACCTTC CASSLRGQGRDGYTF
TRBJ2-3 TRBV7-3 - - TGTGCCAGCAGCATCGGACTCACAGATACGCAGTATTTT CASSIGLTDTQYF
TRBJ1-2 TRBV5-1 TRBD1 - TGCGCCAGCAGCTTGGTGGGACAGGGGCCTTTTAACAACTATGGCTACACCTTC CASSLVGQGPFNNYGYTF
TRBJ2-7 TRBV5-5 TRBD1 - TGTGCCAGCAGCTTCACCGGACAGGGTTACGAGCAGTACTTC CASSFTGQGYEQYF
TRBJ2-1 TRBV5-1 TRBD2 - TGCGCCAGCAGCACTGGACTAGCGGGGTCACCGAGCTCCTACAATGAGCAGTTCTTC CASSTGLAGSPSSYNEQFF
TRBJ2-7 TRBV27 TRBD1 - TGTGCCAGCAGTTGGGACAGGAGCTCCTACGAGCAGTACTTC CASSWDRSSYEQYF
TRBJ1-2 TRBV24-1 - - TGTGCCACCAGTGGACAGGAGACTGGCTACACCTTC CATSGQETGYTF
TRBJ2-7 TRBV28 TRBD1 - TGTGCCAGCACCTCCGGGGGACAGGGGGCCCACGAGCAGTACTTC CASTSGGQGAHEQYF
TRBJ1-2 TRBV6-6 - - TGTGCCAGCACCCCGGGAGGGGGGCACTATGGCTACACCTTC CASTPGGGHYGYTF
TRBJ2-3 TRBV11-2 - - TGTGCCAGCAGCCCAGGGTCCAGGTATAGCACAGATACGCAGTATTTT CASSPGSRYSTDTQYF
TRBJ2-2 TRBV18 - - TGTGCCAGCTCACCGGACAGTGACACCGGGGAGCTGTTTTTT CASSPDSDTGELFF
TRBJ2-7 TRBV6-5 - - TGTGCCAGCAGTTACTCGATCGGTTTCTACGAGCAGTACTTC CASSYSIGFYEQYF
TRBJ1-1 TRBV11-3 - - TGTGCCAGCAGCCCCATAACAGCTGAAGCTTTCTTT CASSPITAEAFF
TRBJ2-7 TRBV6-2/TRBV6-3 - - TGTGCCAGCAGCTCCGGGACACCACCCTACGAGCAGTACTTC CASSSGTPPYEQYF
TRBJ1-6 TRBV7-9 - - TGTGCCAGCAATAACGGGGGGCAGGGCAATGCCCTCCACTTT CASNNGGQGNALHF
TRBJ2-7 TRBV7-9 TRBD1 - TGTGCCAGCAGCTCTCCGGGACAGGGGGCCCCCTTGGCCTACGAGCAGTACTTC CASSSPGQGAPLAYEQYF
TRBJ1-6 TRBV6-5 - - TGTGCCAGCCGGGACATCTATAATTCACCCCTCCACTTT CASRDIYNSPLHF
TRBJ2-3 TRBV7-8 - - TGTGCCAGCAGCTTCGCAGATACGCAGTATTTT CASSFADTQYF
TRBJ1-2 TRBV9 - - TGTGCCAGCAGCCGAACCACCGGGACAAACTATGGCTACACCTTC CASSRTTGTNYGYTF
TRBJ2-7 TRBV9 TRBD2 - TGTGCCAGCAGCCCCCACGGGGGGGAGGGCTACGAGCAGTACTTC CASSPHGGEGYEQYF
TRBJ1-3 TRBV6-5 - - TGTGCCAGCAGACGGTCCTCTACGGCTGGAAACACCATATATTTT CASRRSSTAGNTIYF
TRBJ1-5 TRBV7-2 - - TGTGCCAGCAGCTTAGTCGGGGTGAGCAATCAGCCCCAGCATTTT CASSLVGVSNQPQHF
TRBJ2-5 TRBV29-1 - few TGCAGCGTTGAATCCCCTCAAGAGACCCAGTACTTC CSVESPQETQYF
TRBJ2-5 TRBV19 - - TGTGCCAGTAGCCCCGGAGGGACCCGGGAGACCCAGTACTTC CASSPGGTRETQYF
TRBJ1-5 TRBV5-6 - - TGTGCCAGCAGCCCCGATAGGGGGAGCAATCAGCCCCAGCATTTT CASSPDRGSNQPQHF
TRBJ2-7 TRBV6-2/TRBV6-3 - - TGTGCCAGCAGTGACTCGGGGCCACTGCAGTACTTC CASSDSGPLQYF
TRBJ2-2 TRBV6-1 - - TGTGCCAGCAGTGACCAGCCGGGACTGAACACCGGGGAGCTGTTTTTT CASSDQPGLNTGELFF
TRBJ2-5 TRBV5-1 TRBD1 few TGCGCCAGCAGCTTGAGGACAGGGGGCGAAGAGACCCAGTACTTC CASSLRTGGEETQYF
TRBJ2-1 TRBV24-1 TRBD1 - TGTGCCACCAGTGACCATGACAGGGGCAATGAGCAGTTCTTC CATSDHDRGNEQFF
TRBJ1-1 TRBV10-2 - few TGCGCCAGCAGGGCCCCGCCGAACACTGAAGCTTTCTTT CASRAPPNTEAFF
TRBJ1-3 TRBV7-3 - - TGTGCCAGCAGCTTAACCTCAGCGAACTCTGGAAACACCATATATTTT CASSLTSANSGNTIYF
TRBJ1-2 TRBV12-3/TRBV12-4 - - TGTGCCAGCTTGGCCACGACGGGATATGGCTACACCTTC CASLATTGYGYTF
TRBJ1-6 TRBV2 - - TGTGCCAGCAAGAGGGATCCTAATTCACCCCTCCACTTT CASKRDPNSPLHF
TRBJ1-6 TRBV15 TRBD1 - TGTGCCACCAGCAGAGGACAGGGGGCGGGTAATTCACCCCTCCACTTT CATSRGQGAGNSPLHF
TRBJ2-3 TRBV18 TRBD1 - TGTGCCAGCTCACCTGGGACAGTCACAGATACGCAGTATTTT CASSPGTVTDTQYF
TRBJ1-1 TRBV5-1 - few TGCGCCAGCAGCTTGGCCGGACCGTTTGCCGGGAGCACTGAAGCTTTCTTT CASSLAGPFAGSTEAFF
TRBJ2-1 TRBV4-1 - - TGCGCCAGCAGCCAAGCCCACCCTAGCAATGAGCAGTTCTTC CASSQAHPSNEQFF
TRBJ2-7 TRBV18 - - TGTGCCAGCTCACCGAGCGGGCCCTCCTACGAGCAGTACTTC CASSPSGPSYEQYF
TRBJ2-3 TRBV19 TRBD2 - TGTGCCAGTAGTACAGGACTAGGTGGGAACACGCAGTATTTT CASSTGLGGNTQYF
TRBJ1-3 TRBV19 - - TGTGCCAGTAGTCATGTCTCTGGAAACACCATATATTTT CASSHVSGNTIYF